This T cell receptor (beta chain) was sequenced during a study of early T cells in non-severe SARS-CoV-2 infection. Study overall: Sequenced material consisted of bulk RNA (from unsorted whole blood), and chains were unpaired.

The sample holds a few counts of this clonotype. This sequence may be a read error, since a much larger clone differs from it by one base. Attached unique molecular identifiers marked individual cDNA molecules. Using its own MiXCR run on the 5' RACE reads, TCRdb lists one record per CDR3 protein. The table includes 55,000 to 65,000 distinct CDR3 sequences, 11% detected once. CDR1 and CDR2 (germline): KGHSH, LQKENI. The CDR3 loop spans 14 amino acids. V and J are TRBV18 and TRBJ2-3, with no clear D. This receptor was obtained from an adult who was a healthcare worker with PCR-confirmed SARS-CoV-2 infection or an uninfected control (not recorded which). The sequenced sample consisted of whole blood. CDR3 in amino acids: CVSSPPESGNTQYF. In DNA form, the CDR3 reads TGTGTCAGCTCACCACCGGAGTCAGGAAATACGCAGTATTTT.